The 21 T cell receptor beta chains listed next were all sequenced from one sample in a study of shared clonotypes between healthy human individuals. The repertoire was sequenced with immunoSEQ multiplex PCR; TCRdb's copy has only in-frame clones and lacks some. Of some 1 million clones in the sample, 65% to 75% were seen once. Sequencing input: memory CD4+ T cells sorted from blood. Subset described: CD45RA-negative fraction. The receptors here all came from a young man in good health.

This clone turned up a few times. The chain employs TRBV7-9 and TRBJ2-3; 8 bases map to TRBD1. The CDR3 runs 16 residues. Germline V gene data show CDR1 as SEHNR and CDR2 as FQNEAQ (reference sequence). With V trimmed by 5 bases and J by 2 bases, 9 bases remained unmatched. The CDR3 nucleotides are TGTGCCAGCAGCCGACAAAGGACAGGGATCACAGATACGCAGTATTTT. Its translation is CASSRQRTGITDTQYF.

The rearrangement links TRBV18 to TRBJ1-5, with D perhaps matching TRBD1 (5 bases). Germline V gives CDR1 KGHSH, CDR2 LQKENI. The germline V and J ends were trimmed by 4 bases and 7 bases, with 11 bases remaining between them. CDR3 size: 13 residues. The CDR3 DNA reads TGTGCCAGCTCACGGGACCAAGGGCAGCCCCAGCATTTT. Its translation: CASSRDQGQPQHF.

The chain employs TRBV5-1 and TRBJ2-5, with 7 bases matching TRBD1. The trim removed 0 bases at V and 2 bases at J, leaving 10 bases unmatched. The CDR3 length is 17 residues. From germline, CDR1 is SGHRS and CDR2 YFSETQ. Here the CDR3 reads CASSLATPGRGQETQYF. The CDR3, as DNA: TGCGCCAGCAGCTTGGCCACTCCAGGCAGGGGGCAAGAGACCCAGTACTTC.

The CDR3 DNA reads TGTGCCAGCAGTGAACATGGCGGCAGCTCTGGAAACACCATATATTTT. This sequence encodes CASSEHGGSSGNTIYF. The chain links TRBV6-1 to TRBJ1-3; D ambiguous. The germline gives CDR1 MNHNS, CDR2 SASEGT. Trimming pared 2 bases from V and 0 bases from J, leaving 11 bases between. The CDR3 is made up of 16 amino acids.

This clone was found once. V is TRBV11-2 and J is TRBJ2-2, with D tentatively TRBD1 or TRBD2 (5 bases each). The CDR3 spans 13 residues. CDR1 and CDR2 from the germline V gene are SGHAT and FQNNGV. V dropped 5 bases and J dropped 7 bases, with 11 bases sitting between them. CDR3: CASSPGPGGELFF. The CDR3 coding sequence is TGTGCCAGCAGCCCGGGACCTGGCGGGGAGCTGTTTTTT.

The V gene is TRBV5-4, the J gene TRBJ1-2; TRBD1 aligns across 7 bases. From germline, CDR1 is SGHNT and CDR2 YYREEE (reference sequence). This CDR3 contains 16 residues. The V and J ends lost 0 bases and 4 bases, in that order; junction bases with no gene match: 9. CDR3 loop: CASSLGDSAFFYGYTF. CDR3 nucleotide sequence: TGTGCCAGCAGCTTGGGGGACAGCGCTTTTTTCTATGGCTACACCTTC.

This chain connects TRBV30 to TRBJ2-7; D gene uncertain. With 0 bases removed from V and 7 bases from J, the gap between germline ends came to 16 bases. CDR3 length: 14 amino acids. The germline V gene encodes CDR1 GTSNPN and CDR2 SVGIG (reference sequence). CDR3 loop: CAWSVVGVPREQYF. The CDR3 bases are TGTGCCTGGAGTGTCGTCGGAGTCCCTCGGGAGCAGTACTTC.

Ten or more counts support this clone. The gene calls are TRBV6-5 and TRBJ2-3; D call uncertain. The CDR3 has 15 amino acids. Trimming removed 0 bases at V and 3 bases at J, with 10 bases between. CDR1 MNHEY and CDR2 SVGAGI come from the germline V gene. The CDR3 sequence: CASSYSLGVTDTQYF. CDR3 nucleotide sequence: TGTGCCAGCAGTTACTCATTGGGTGTGACAGATACGCAGTATTTT.

The chain employs TRBV6-1 and TRBJ1-2; tentatively, D is TRBD1 (6 bases). The V end was cut by 4 bases, the J end by 8 bases, with 20 bases between. Germline assignment: CDR1 MNHNS and CDR2 SASEGT. The CDR3 has 15 residues. The CDR3 DNA reads TGTGCCAGCAGTGCAGAGACAGGTTCCTTTGGAGGCTACACCTTC. It translates to CASSAETGSFGGYTF.

J is TRBJ1-6 and V is TRBV15; D may be TRBD1 (6 bases). This CDR3 is 14 amino acids long. Germline CDR1 is LNHNV and CDR2 is YYDKDF (reference sequence). V was trimmed by 2 bases and J by 10 bases, leaving 12 bases between them. CDR3 sequence (DNA): TGTGCCACCAGCAGATCCCGGGACAACTCACCCCTCCACTTT. Encoded protein: CATSRSRDNSPLHF.

This chain connects TRBV7-2 to TRBJ2-7, with 7 bases lining up with TRBD1. Germline CDR1 and CDR2: SGHTA and FQGNSA. V lost 1 base and J lost 7; bases outside the gene matches: 13. The CDR3 has 16 residues. The CDR3: CASSLGWVQGPHEQYF. Written as DNA, the CDR3 is TGTGCCAGCAGCTTAGGTTGGGTACAGGGGCCACATGAGCAGTACTTC.

This clone came up once. The CDR3 reads CSVVSRQNYGYTF. In DNA, the CDR3 is TGCAGCGTTGTAAGTAGACAGAACTATGGCTACACCTTC. J is TRBJ1-2 and V is TRBV29-1; tentatively, D is TRBD1 (5 bases). CDR3 length: 13 amino acids. Germline CDR1 SQVTM, CDR2 ANQGSEA. Between the trimmed V and J ends, which lost 4 bases and 2 bases, there was a span of 11 bases.

This clone was seen only a few times. The chain recombines TRBV7-9 with TRBJ1-6; no firm D call. The CDR3 length is 10 residues. The germline gives CDR1 SEHNR, CDR2 FQNEAQ (reference sequence). V was clipped by 10 bases and J by 12 bases, with 10 bases between them. This CDR3 reads CATAGEPLHF. The DNA of the CDR3 is TGTGCCACGGCTGGGGAACCCCTCCACTTT.

This clone has a count of ten or more. The V call is TRBV5-4, the J call TRBJ2-5; TRBD2 aligns across 7 bases. Germline CDR1 SGHNT, CDR2 YYREEE (reference sequence). CDR3 length equals 15 residues. J gave up 1 base and V 0 bases, and 3 bases lay outside the gene matches. The CDR3: CASSLGGRAQETQYF. CDR3 coding DNA: TGTGCCAGCAGCTTGGGAGGGAGGGCCCAAGAGACCCAGTACTTC.

The chain has TRBV2 and TRBJ2-5; D gene ambiguous. This CDR3 region has 14 residues. Germline V gives CDR1 SNHLY, CDR2 FYNNEI. Trimming removed 2 bases at V and 0 bases at J, with 7 bases between. The CDR3 nucleotides read TGTGCCAGCAGTGAACCAGAGTACCAAGAGACCCAGTACTTC. Translated, it gives CASSEPEYQETQYF.

J is TRBJ2-7 and V is TRBV5-1; 12 bases are shared with TRBD2. In germline, CDR1 is SGHRS, CDR2 YFSETQ. The CDR3 extends over 15 amino acids. Losses at the gene ends were 0 bases for V and 5 bases for J; bases not matched to a gene: 3. DNA for the CDR3: TGCGCCAGCAGCTTGGGACTAGCGGGAGTTAACGAGCAGTACTTC. It encodes CASSLGLAGVNEQYF.

The chain couples TRBV2 to TRBJ1-6; D is unresolved. Germline V gene data show CDR1 as SNHLY and CDR2 as FYNNEI. This CDR3 region has 13 residues. Trimming took off 8 bases at V and 7 bases at J, with 12 bases between the two ends. For the CDR3, the DNA is TGTGCCAGCGAAGGACGGGAAAATTCACCCCTCCACTTT. Protein sequence: CASEGRENSPLHF.

Note on this clone: Other DNA variants within this sample encode the same CDR3. The V and J genes are TRBV10-3 and TRBJ2-7, with 9 bases lining up with TRBD2. CDR3 length: 11 residues. CDR1 and CDR2 (germline): ENHRY, SYGVKD. CDR3 region: CATSGQYEQYF. CDR3 DNA: TGTGCAACTAGCGGGCAATACGAGCAGTACTTC.

This sequence joins TRBV21-1 and TRBJ2-1; no DNA check was done on the table's D call, TRBD2. TRBV21-1 is flagged as a pseudogene. The CDR3 loop spans 18 amino acids. CDR3 residues: CASSKAGGQREVYNEQFF. DNA for the CDR3: TGTGCCAGCAGCAAAGCCGGGGGGCAGCGGGAGGTCTACAATGAGCAGTTCTTC.

The chain has TRBV4-1 and TRBJ1-5; D is unresolved. V was trimmed by 1 base and J by 1 base, leaving 5 bases between them. The CDR3 extends over 14 amino acids. Germline-derived CDR1 and CDR2 are MGHRA and YSYEKL. The CDR3 loop is CASSQAESNQPQHF. The DNA of the CDR3 is TGCGCCAGCAGCCAAGCAGAGAGCAATCAGCCCCAGCATTTT.

The rearrangement uses TRBV10-3 and TRBJ1-1, with D perhaps TRBD1 (5 bases). The V end lost 7 bases, the J end lost 6 bases, and 15 bases lay between the germline ends. Per germline, CDR1 ENHRY and CDR2 SYGVKD. The CDR3 spans 13 residues. As DNA, the CDR3 is TGTGCCATCAAAACCTCAGACAGCCCTGAAGCTTTCTTT. It codes for CAIKTSDSPEAFF.